This TCR beta chain appears in the sequencing data of a study of cytomegalovirus exposure and HLA in healthy donors. CDR1 is ENHRY, CDR2 SYGVKD, per germline. Trimming stripped 3 bases from V and 0 bases from J, with 5 bases between. This CDR3 is 13 amino acids long. This clone was counted only a few times. 60 Vbeta and 13 Jbeta primers were used in PCR. Sequenced by immunoSEQ multiplex PCR; TCRdb stores in-frame clones only, minus some. The sample holds about 170,000 clones, 77% seen once. The receptor was isolated from a female donor in good health and CMV-seronegative. Sequences were obtained from PBMCs. The chain joins TRBV10-3 to TRBJ1-2, with D unresolved. This CDR3 is CAISDPANYGYTF. CDR3 sequence (DNA): TGTGCCATCAGTGATCCAGCTAACTATGGCTACACCTTC.